Below are 14 T cell receptor beta chains sequenced from a single sample in a study of T cell changes during pregnancy in multiple sclerosis. Clones were sequenced by immunoSEQ multiplex PCR, and TCRdb holds only the in-frame ones, with some missing. Of 60,000 or so clones in the sample, just under 90% were seen once. The specimen was peripheral blood, collected in the first trimester of pregnancy. These receptor sequences come from a female donor in good health, enrolled as a control in a pregnancy study.

The genes are TRBV19 and TRBJ2-7; TRBD2 matches at 11 bases. The germline V gene encodes CDR1 LNHDA and CDR2 SQIVND (reference sequence). The CDR3 runs 16 residues. The V and J ends lost 5 bases and 0 bases, in that order; junction bases with no gene match: 6. The CDR3 is CASSGTSGLSSYEQYF. CDR3 DNA sequence: TGTGCCAGTAGTGGGACTAGCGGTCTGAGCTCCTACGAGCAGTACTTC.

V usage is TRBV30 and J usage is TRBJ2-5; D is perhaps TRBD1 (5 bases). This CDR3 is 16 amino acids long. The V gene lost 1 base and the J gene lost 2 bases, with 17 bases spanning the gap. Germline V CDR1 and CDR2: GTSNPN, SVGIG (reference sequence). CDR3 region: CAWSGNPEGAQETQYF. The CDR3 coding sequence is TGTGCCTGGAGTGGGAACCCCGAAGGGGCTCAAGAGACCCAGTACTTC. The whole variable domain, filled in from reference TRBV30 and TRBJ2-5, reads SQTIHQWPATLVQPVGSPLSLECTVEGTSNPNLYWYRQAAGRGLQLLFYSVGIGQISSEVPQNLSASRPQDRQFILSSKKLLLSDSGFYLCAWSGNPEGAQETQYFGPGTRLLVL.

The chain employs TRBV11-2 and TRBJ2-7; D remains unclear. Trimming cost V 4 bases and J 0 bases, with 7 bases left between them. The V gene's germline CDR1 is SGHAT and CDR2 FQNNGV. The length of the CDR3 is 13 residues. CDR3 nucleotides: TGTGCCAGCAGCTCCCCGAGCTCCTACGAGCAGTACTTC. Translation: CASSSPSSYEQYF.

The rearrangement links TRBV7-9 to TRBJ1-1; TRBD1 aligns across 10 bases. Germline V gene data show CDR1 as SEHNR and CDR2 as FQNEAQ (reference sequence). Trimming cost V 5 bases and J 4 bases; bases outside gene matches: 7. This CDR3 comprises 15 residues. The CDR3: CASSPRTGGITEAFF. CDR3 DNA: TGTGCCAGCAGCCCCAGGACAGGGGGGATCACTGAAGCTTTCTTT.

The V call is TRBV30, the J call TRBJ1-6; D uncertain. CDR1 is GTSNPN and CDR2 is SVGIG in the germline V gene (reference sequence). V was pared by 6 bases and J by 9 bases, with 18 bases between. The CDR3 sequence is 14 residues long. The CDR3: CACMAGPGLSPLHF. CDR3 DNA: TGTGCCTGTATGGCGGGCCCCGGACTTTCACCCCTCCACTTT.

The chain joins TRBV30 to TRBJ2-1, with TRBD1 as a possible D gene (6 bases). Trimming stripped 0 bases from V and 7 bases from J, with 16 bases between. Looked up from germline, CDR1 is GTSNPN and CDR2 is SVGIG (reference sequence). This CDR3 is 15 amino acids long. The CDR3 is CAWSVRTGWLNEQFF. CDR3 in DNA: TGTGCCTGGAGTGTACGCACAGGGTGGTTGAATGAGCAGTTCTTC.

The chain employs TRBV15 and TRBJ2-6; no reliable D call. The V end lost 0 bases, the J end lost 4 bases, and 7 bases lay between the germline ends. This CDR3 is 15 amino acids long. Looked up from germline, CDR1 is LNHNV and CDR2 is YYDKDF (reference sequence). CDR3 bases: TGTGCCACCAGCAGAGATAAAATCGGGGCCAACGTCCTGACTTTC. Translated, it gives CATSRDKIGANVLTF.

The V and J genes are TRBV6-4 and TRBJ2-7; possibly TRBD1 for D (5 bases). The CDR3 runs 15 residues. CDR1 and CDR2 (germline): MRHNA, SNTAGT. The V and J ends lost 6 bases and 2 bases respectively, with 17 bases between them. CDR3 sequence reads: CASSPDSGHPYEQYF. CDR3 in DNA: TGTGCCAGCAGCCCCGACAGTGGGCATCCCTACGAGCAGTACTTC.

The chain has TRBV19 and TRBJ2-1; 10 bases are a match to TRBD1. The ends lost 5 bases at V and 6 bases at J; junction bases unmatched: 10. The CDR3 sequence is 16 residues long. From germline, CDR1 is LNHDA and CDR2 SQIVND (reference sequence). CDR3 loop: CASSRPGQGISNEQFF. The DNA of the CDR3 is TGTGCCAGTAGTCGGCCGGGACAGGGGATTTCCAATGAGCAGTTCTTC.

The V gene is TRBV6-1, the J gene TRBJ2-5; TRBD2 aligns across 9 bases. Germline lookup yields CDR1 MNHNS and CDR2 SASEGT. V dropped 6 bases and J dropped 5; count of bases not matched to a gene: 4. This CDR3 is 13 amino acids long. The CDR3 DNA reads TGTGCCAGCAGGGTAGCGGGGGTGGAGACCCAGTACTTC. The encoded protein is CASRVAGVETQYF.

The chain combines TRBV7-8 with TRBJ1-1, with TRBD1 identical over 9 bases. V lost 0 bases, J lost 7 bases, and 9 bases stayed unmatched. The CDR3 runs 16 residues. Germline V gives CDR1 SGHVS, CDR2 FQNEAQ. CDR3 amino acids: CASSLARDRDHIEAFF. In DNA form, the CDR3 reads TGTGCCAGCAGCTTAGCCCGGGACAGGGATCATATTGAAGCTTTCTTT.

The rearrangement joins TRBV7-9 to TRBJ2-1, with 13 nucleotides matching TRBD2. CDR1 is SEHNR, CDR2 FQNEAQ, per germline (reference sequence). The length of the CDR3 is 16 residues. Trimming at V came to 5 bases and at J to 0 bases, leaving 1 base not matched to a gene. CDR3 nucleotide sequence: TGTGCCAGCAGCCGGACTAGCGGGGGCTCCTACAATGAGCAGTTCTTC. This sequence encodes CASSRTSGGSYNEQFF.

The V and J genes are TRBV5-6 and TRBJ1-2; D not certain. V dropped 4 bases and J dropped 2 bases, with 12 bases sitting between them. This CDR3 spans 14 amino acids. Germline V gene sequence: CDR1 SGHDT, CDR2 YYEEEE. CDR3 in amino acids: CASSRVVENYGYTF. For the CDR3, the DNA is TGTGCCAGCAGCCGGGTGGTGGAGAACTATGGCTACACCTTC.

J is TRBJ2-2 and V is TRBV7-3, with 9 bases fitting TRBD2. V trimming: 5 bases; J trimming: 3 bases; junction bases outside the gene matches: 10. Germline V CDR1 and CDR2: SGHTA, FQGTGA. The CDR3 is 17 residues long. CDR3 nucleotide sequence: TGTGCCAGCAGCCTAAGTCGGCTAGCGGGGTACACCGGGGAGCTGTTTTTT. Translating it yields CASSLSRLAGYTGELFF. The full variable domain, with the rest looked up from reference TRBV7-3 and TRBJ2-2, is GAGVSQTPSNKVTEKGKYVELRCDPISGHTALYWYRQSLGQGPEFLIYFQGTGAADDSGLPNDRFFAVRPEGSVSTLKIQRTERGDSAVYLCASSLSRLAGYTGELFFGEGSRLTVL.